The next 14 T cell receptor beta chains were all read from a single sample in a study of beta chain features in type 1 diabetes. The whole isolated RNA underwent reverse transcription, so sequencing captured expressed TCRB transcripts. Method: immunoSEQ multiplex PCR; TCRdb's copy keeps in-frame clones and lacks some. This table holds some 640,000 clones, around 15% found once. Overall study results and limits: The study found moderately but significantly shorter TCRB CDR3s in all four CD4+ subsets of Type 1 diabetes patients.

Their specific antigens are unknown. The sequenced sample was naive CD4+ T cells from blood. Source of these receptors: a man aged 18 to 35 with type 1 diabetes.

This clone was counted a few times. The chain has TRBV28 and TRBJ2-7; possibly TRBD2 for D (6 bases). The CDR3 is 14 residues long. Germline-derived CDR1 and CDR2 are MDHEN and SYDVKM. Trimming stripped 7 bases from V and 4 bases from J, with 17 bases between. The chain's CDR3 is CASITGEAGYEQYF. The DNA of the CDR3 is TGTGCCAGCATCACCGGGGAGGCGGGTTACGAGCAGTACTTC.

This clone was seen a handful of times. The chain joins TRBV18 to TRBJ2-4, with TRBD1 as a possible D gene (6 bases). Germline-derived CDR1 and CDR2 are KGHSH and LQKENI. Trimming removed 1 base from V and 0 bases from J, with 10 bases in between. CDR3 length: 16 amino acids. The CDR3 region has the DNA TGTGCCAGCTCACCACAGGGGGTCCTAGCCAAAAACATTCAGTACTTC. It yields the protein CASSPQGVLAKNIQYF.

This clone has more than one count but fewer than ten. The genes are TRBV7-9 and TRBJ2-5; unclear D gene. Germline V gene data show CDR1 as SEHNR and CDR2 as FQNEAQ (reference sequence). V was cut by 5 bases and J by 2 bases, with 9 bases left in between. There are 13 residues in the CDR3. The CDR3 loop is CASSHRVQETQYF. The CDR3 bases are TGTGCCAGCAGCCACCGGGTTCAAGAGACCCAGTACTTC.

The gene calls are TRBV2 and TRBJ1-2; D is undetermined. Trimming pared 6 bases from V and 4 bases from J, leaving 18 bases between. The CDR3 contains 15 residues. Germline values: CDR1 SNHLY, CDR2 FYNNEI. The CDR3 DNA reads as TGTGCCAGCAGGGGAGGGCCAGACCTTTTCTATGGCTACACCTTC. This translates into CASRGGPDLFYGYTF.

This chain joins TRBV5-1 and TRBJ2-7, with 7 nucleotides matching TRBD1. This CDR3 contains 14 residues. V shed 0 bases, J shed 3 bases, and the junction held 3 bases outside the gene matches. CDR1 and CDR2 (germline): SGHRS, YFSETQ. In DNA form, the CDR3 reads TGCGCCAGCAGCTTGGATGCAGGGGGCTACGAGCAGTACTTC. Protein sequence: CASSLDAGGYEQYF.

This clone was recorded a few times. This chain uses TRBV18 with TRBJ2-5; D gene unclear. Looked up from germline, CDR1 is KGHSH and CDR2 is LQKENI. Trimming pared 2 bases from V and 0 bases from J, leaving 10 bases between. This CDR3 is built from 15 residues. The CDR3 nucleotides read TGTGCCAGCTCACCAAGCCCACAGTACCAAGAGACCCAGTACTTC. Translated: CASSPSPQYQETQYF.

This clone appeared a few times. This chain uses TRBV7-9 with TRBJ2-5, with 10 bases matching TRBD1. This CDR3 is 15 amino acids long. Germline CDR1 and CDR2: SEHNR and FQNEAQ (reference sequence). The J segment lost 7 bases and the V segment lost 4 bases, leaving 9 bases of the junction unmatched. CDR3 DNA sequence: TGTGCCAGCAGCTCGTCCGGGACAGGGGCAGGGACCCAGTACTTC. Translating gives CASSSSGTGAGTQYF.

The V and J genes are TRBV18 and TRBJ2-2; 10 bases fit TRBD1. The CDR3 has 18 residues. Germline V gene sequence: CDR1 KGHSH, CDR2 LQKENI. Trimming at V came to 3 bases and at J to 3 bases, leaving 10 bases not matched to a gene. The CDR3 is CASSPQSSTGGYTGELFF. The DNA of the CDR3 is TGTGCCAGCTCACCCCAATCTTCGACAGGGGGCTACACCGGGGAGCTGTTTTTT.

The chain recombines TRBV30 with TRBJ2-3; D not certain. Trimming removed 7 bases at V and 6 bases at J, with 11 bases between. The CDR3 length is 11 residues. CDR1 GTSNPN and CDR2 SVGIG come from the germline V gene (reference sequence). Written as DNA, the CDR3 is TGTGCCTTTTCAGGAGCCGATACGCAGTATTTT. Amino acids: CAFSGADTQYF.

This chain joins TRBV30 and TRBJ2-7, with 7 positions matching TRBD2. This CDR3 is built from 15 residues. Germline V gene sequence: CDR1 GTSNPN, CDR2 SVGIG (reference sequence). Germline trimming cut 2 bases from V and 3 bases from J; bases unmatched to any gene: 10. The CDR3, as DNA: TGTGCCTGGAGTAACCTAGCGGTCGGTGGCTACGAGCAGTACTTC. Translated: CAWSNLAVGGYEQYF.

A few counts support this clone. CDR3 sequence: CAWQIDSSNQPQHF. The CDR3 region has the DNA TGTGCCTGGCAAATTGACAGTAGCAATCAGCCCCAGCATTTT. The chain couples TRBV30 to TRBJ1-5; D may be TRBD1 (5 bases). V dropped 5 bases and J dropped 0 bases, with 11 bases sitting between them. Germline CDR1 is GTSNPN and CDR2 is SVGIG (reference sequence). This CDR3 region has 14 residues.

This clone was seen only a few times. V and J are TRBV6-5 and TRBJ2-1, with 8 bases aligning to TRBD2. CDR1 is MNHEY and CDR2 is SVGAGI in the germline V gene. V lost 7 bases and J lost 3; bases outside the gene matches: 8. CDR3 length: 15 amino acids. CDR3 bases: TGTGCCAGCATTGCGAGCGGGAGAAGCTACAATGAGCAGTTCTTC. Amino acid sequence: CASIASGRSYNEQFF.

V and J are TRBV6-1 and TRBJ1-1; D is unclear. Germline V gene sequence: CDR1 MNHNS, CDR2 SASEGT. The CDR3 runs to 12 residues. V lost 2 bases and J lost 5, with 6 bases in between. The CDR3 reads CASSELFTEAFF. The CDR3 region has the DNA TGTGCCAGCAGTGAATTATTTACTGAAGCTTTCTTT.

This clone was counted only a few times. V usage is TRBV18 and J usage is TRBJ1-1, with D possibly being TRBD1 (6 bases). The germline V gene encodes CDR1 KGHSH and CDR2 LQKENI. The CDR3 length is 14 residues. Trimming removed 2 bases at V and 1 base at J, with 8 bases between. In DNA form, the CDR3 reads TGTGCCAGCTCACCAGACAGGCAGAACACTGAAGCTTTCTTT. Protein product: CASSPDRQNTEAFF.